This T cell receptor (beta chain) is drawn from a study of cytomegalovirus exposure and HLA in healthy donors. As for the study in general: A previous analysis identified 100 million to 120 million unique TCR beta sequences derived from around 200 million T cells. Findings of the study overall: Usually a TCR sequence was rare, but some public TCRs were found in many donors. Earlier findings revealed that most TCR beta V segments proved productive either about 87% or about 30% of the time. The authors listed 164 TCR beta chains as cytomegalovirus-associated.

This clone was seen more than once but under ten times. What it binds is unknown. This PCR relied on a set of 60 Vbeta primers and 13 Jbeta primers. Sequenced by immunoSEQ multiplex PCR; TCRdb stores in-frame clones only, minus some. This table has about 99,000 clones, over 75% appearing once. The CDR3 runs to 10 residues. Germline CDR1 is SQVTM and CDR2 is ANQGSEA. V was shortened by 7 bases and J by 0 bases, with 3 bases between the two germline ends. Sequencing was done on a sample of PBMCs. The sequence came from a man aged 35 to 55 in good health and CMV-seronegative. The chain combines TRBV29-1 with TRBJ1-1; D is undetermined. The CDR3 sequence: CSAVNTEAFF. Written as DNA, the CDR3 is TGCAGCGCCGTGAACACTGAAGCTTTCTTT.